The next 15 T cell receptor beta chains were all read from a single sample in a study of blood T cell repertoires in COVID-19. Libraries were prepared by immunoSEQ multiplex PCR; TCRdb keeps only in-frame clonotypes and omits some of them. Of more than 70,000 clones in the sample, 65% to 90% were seen once. Source material: peripheral blood. The receptors were sampled from a man aged 60 to 69 with acute or convalescent COVID-19.

Only one count was recorded for this clone. The J gene is TRBJ2-7, the V gene TRBV7-9; D is ambiguous. The CDR3 is made up of 14 amino acids. Germline CDR1 is SEHNR and CDR2 is FQNEAQ (reference sequence). Trimming took 1 base from V and 2 from J, leaving 9 bases between them. The CDR3 loop reads CASSLVVGPYEQYF. CDR3 coding DNA: TGTGCCAGCAGCTTAGTTGTCGGTCCCTACGAGCAGTACTTC.

The rearrangement links TRBV19 to TRBJ2-1; TRBD1 is a possible D gene (5 bases). Deletions cut 1 base from V and 9 bases from J, with 22 bases between. This CDR3 contains 17 residues. CDR1 is LNHDA and CDR2 is SQIVND in the germline V gene (reference sequence). CDR3 sequence (DNA): TGTGCCAGTAGTATAGTGGCCCCGACGACGAGAACAGGTGAGCAGTTCTTC. Its protein product is CASSIVAPTTRTGEQFF.

The rearrangement links TRBV19 to TRBJ1-2; perhaps TRBD1 as D (5 bases). CDR1 and CDR2 from the germline V gene are LNHDA and SQIVND (reference sequence). The CDR3 consists of 20 residues. Trimming took off 2 bases at V and 6 bases at J, with 31 bases between the two ends. For the CDR3, the DNA is TGTGCCAGTAGTATAAACCACGGCAAATATGGAGGGACCCGGGGGGATGGCTACACCTTC. Translating it yields CASSINHGKYGGTRGDGYTF. Full variable domain (rest looked up from reference TRBV19 and TRBJ1-2): DGGITQSPKYLFRKEGQNVTLSCEQNLNHDAMYWYRQDPGQGLRLIYYSQIVNDFQKGDIAEGYSVSREKKESFPLTVTSAQKNPTAFYLCASSINHGKYGGTRGDGYTFGSGTRLTVV.

The chain combines TRBV7-6 with TRBJ2-5; D call uncertain. Trimming pared 6 bases from V and 1 base from J, leaving 6 bases between. The CDR3 is made up of 12 amino acids. CDR1 is SGHVS and CDR2 is FNYEAQ in the germline V gene. CDR3 sequence (DNA): TGTGCCAGCAGTATACTCCAAGAGACCCAGTACTTC. Its translation is CASSILQETQYF.

Only a few counts were recorded for this clone. This chain links TRBV19 with TRBJ1-5, with D perhaps TRBD1 (6 bases). The V end was cut by 2 bases, the J end by 6 bases, with 14 bases between. CDR1 LNHDA and CDR2 SQIVND come from the germline V gene (reference sequence). CDR3 length: 15 amino acids. The CDR3 region is CASSINQGTSQPQHF. The CDR3 DNA follows: TGTGCCAGTAGTATAAACCAGGGGACAAGTCAGCCCCAGCATTTT. The full variable domain, completed using reference TRBV19 and TRBJ1-5, is DGGITQSPKYLFRKEGQNVTLSCEQNLNHDAMYWYRQDPGQGLRLIYYSQIVNDFQKGDIAEGYSVSREKKESFPLTVTSAQKNPTAFYLCASSINQGTSQPQHFGDGTRLSIL.

This chain uses TRBV7-2 with TRBJ2-1; 8 bases align to TRBD2. Trimming at V came to 5 bases and at J to 9 bases, leaving 18 bases not matched to a gene. CDR3 length equals 17 residues. Germline V gives CDR1 SGHTA, CDR2 FQGNSA. The CDR3 DNA reads as TGTGCCAGCAGCCATCCGTTGGCCAGCGGGAGAAAGGTTGAGCAGTTCTTC. Translated: CASSHPLASGRKVEQFF.

J is TRBJ2-1 and V is TRBV14; TRBD2 agrees at 13 bases. The trim removed 3 bases at V and 7 bases at J, leaving 9 bases unmatched. Per germline, CDR1 SGHDN and CDR2 FVKESK. The CDR3 extends over 17 amino acids. CDR3 loop: CASSHSTGTSGTNEQFF. The DNA of the CDR3 is TGTGCCAGCAGCCATTCCACCGGGACTAGCGGGACGAATGAGCAGTTCTTC.

The chain is built from TRBV11-2 and TRBJ2-5; 7 positions match TRBD1. The germline CDR1 and CDR2 sequences are SGHAT and FQNNGV. CDR3 length equals 15 residues. The J segment lost 4 bases and the V segment lost 2 bases, leaving 7 bases of the junction unmatched. The CDR3 loop is CASSLNTGVTETQYF. Written as DNA, the CDR3 is TGTGCCAGCAGCTTAAACACAGGGGTCACAGAGACCCAGTACTTC. The complete variable domain, with remaining parts taken from reference TRBV11-2 and TRBJ2-5, reads EAGVAQSPRYKIIEKRQSVAFWCNPISGHATLYWYQQILGQGPKLLIQFQNNGVVDDSQLPKDRFSAERLKGVDSTLKIQPAKLEDSAVYLCASSLNTGVTETQYFGPGTRLLVL.

The chain uses TRBV7-8 and TRBJ2-7; D may be TRBD1 (6 bases). The ends were cut back, 5 bases at V and 0 bases at J, with 20 bases in the middle. The germline V gene has CDR1 SGHVS and CDR2 FQNEAQ. The CDR3 is 17 residues long. In DNA, the CDR3 is TGTGCCAGCAGCCCGCAGACAGGTACCCAGTTCTCCTACGAGCAGTACTTC. This encodes CASSPQTGTQFSYEQYF.

The CDR3 DNA sequence: TGTGCCAGTAGTATAGTTCACGGTCTGAACACTGAAGCTTTCTTT. It codes for CASSIVHGLNTEAFF. The V call is TRBV19, the J call TRBJ1-1, with D uncertain. Germline assignment: CDR1 LNHDA and CDR2 SQIVND (reference sequence). V shed 1 base and J shed 0 bases, with 9 bases lying between them. CDR3 length equals 15 residues.

The table lists this clone with a few counts. The rearrangement links TRBV6-2 or TRBV6-3 to TRBJ1-5, with TRBD1 matching over 12 bases. This CDR3 region has 21 residues. With V trimmed by 5 bases and J by 4 bases, 21 bases remained unmatched. CDR1 and CDR2 from the germline V gene are MNHEY and SVGEGT. The CDR3 bases are TGTGCCAGCAGTCGCCAAAGTTCCGGGACAGGGGGCTCCGGTGGAAATCAGCCCCAGCATTTT. Translation gives CASSRQSSGTGGSGGNQPQHF.

This chain uses TRBV5-4 with TRBJ2-5; 7 nucleotides align to TRBD2. CDR1 SGHNT and CDR2 YYREEE come from the germline V gene (reference sequence). CDR3 length: 14 residues. Unmatched junction bases numbered 7, after V lost 5 bases and J lost 3 bases. The CDR3 protein is CASSRPGGEETQYF. CDR3 coding DNA: TGTGCCAGCAGTCGGCCGGGGGGAGAAGAGACCCAGTACTTC.

The chain combines TRBV10-2 with TRBJ2-5, with TRBD2 identical over 7 bases. Germline assignment: CDR1 WSHSY and CDR2 SAAADI. This CDR3 is built from 15 residues. The junction had 11 bases not matched to a gene; V was cut back by 5 bases and J by 5 bases. The CDR3 region has the DNA TGCGCCAGCAGTTCGGGACTACTGGGGTCTGAGACCCAGTACTTC. The encoded protein is CASSSGLLGSETQYF.

CDR3 amino acids: CASSATGTGAFGNTIYF. The CDR3 DNA follows: TGTGCCAGCAGCGCTACCGGGACAGGGGCATTTGGAAACACCATATATTTT. The chain couples TRBV9 to TRBJ1-3; TRBD1 agrees at 10 bases. Germline loops: CDR1 SGDLS, CDR2 YYNGEE. The V gene end was trimmed by 3 bases and the J gene end by 3 bases; junction bases not matched to a gene: 9. CDR3 length equals 17 residues.

The V call is TRBV6-1, the J call TRBJ1-2; possible D gene TRBD1, 6 bases. Trimming shortened V by 1 base and J by 5 bases, and 11 bases separated the two germline ends. Germline values: CDR1 MNHNS, CDR2 SASEGT. The CDR3 consists of 14 residues. CDR3 loop: CASSEGGGRYGYTF. CDR3 in DNA: TGTGCCAGCAGTGAAGGGGGGGGCAGATATGGCTACACCTTC.